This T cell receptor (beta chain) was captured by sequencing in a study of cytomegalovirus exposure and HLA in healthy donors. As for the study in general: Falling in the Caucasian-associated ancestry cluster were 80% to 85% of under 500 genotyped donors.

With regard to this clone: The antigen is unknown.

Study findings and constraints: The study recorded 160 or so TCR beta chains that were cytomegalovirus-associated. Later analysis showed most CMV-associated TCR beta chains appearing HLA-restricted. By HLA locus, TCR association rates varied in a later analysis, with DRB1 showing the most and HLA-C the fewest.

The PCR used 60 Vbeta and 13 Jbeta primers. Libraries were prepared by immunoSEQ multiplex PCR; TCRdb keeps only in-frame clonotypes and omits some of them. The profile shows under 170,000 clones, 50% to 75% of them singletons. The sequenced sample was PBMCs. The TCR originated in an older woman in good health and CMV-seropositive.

The DNA for the CDR3 is TGTGCCAGCAGCTTTGGGACAGGGGTACATGAGCAGTTCTTC. Translated, it gives CASSFGTGVHEQFF. The chain combines TRBV5-5 with TRBJ2-1, with 10 bases matching TRBD1. V lost 2 bases and J lost 8; bases outside the gene matches: 4. CDR3 length equals 14 residues. Germline assignment: CDR1 SGHKS and CDR2 YYEKEE (reference sequence).